Listed here are 11 T cell receptor beta chains from one sample, sequenced in a study of blood T cell repertoires in COVID-19. The assay was immunoSEQ multiplex PCR, and TCRdb's table has in-frame clones only and misses some. The sample holds about 410,000 clones, 90% seen once. The specimen was PBMCs or T cells enriched from blood (not recorded which). The source is a man between 18 and 29 years old who had recovered from COVID-19.

V gene TRBV2 combines with J gene TRBJ2-5; TRBD2 matches at 9 bases. The CDR3 covers 13 residues. V lost 9 bases, J lost 2 bases, and 4 bases stayed unmatched. Germline CDR1 and CDR2: SNHLY and FYNNEI. CDR3 amino acids: CARRLAAQETQYF. In DNA, the CDR3 is TGTGCCAGGAGACTAGCGGCACAAGAGACCCAGTACTTC. Based on the CDR3 plus reference TRBV2 and TRBJ2-5, the full variable domain is EPEVTQTPSHQVTQMGQEVILRCVPISNHLYFYWYRQILGQKVEFLVSFYNNEISEKSEIFDDQFSVERPDGSNFTLKIRSTKLEDSAMYFCARRLAAQETQYFGPGTRLLVL.

The V call is TRBV29-1, the J call TRBJ2-5; the match to TRBD2 covers 7 bases. The junction had 18 bases not matched to a gene; V was cut back by 3 bases and J by 5 bases. The CDR3 covers 17 residues. Germline CDR1 is SQVTM and CDR2 is ANQGSEA. The CDR3 is CSVEGAPRTRSGETQYF. The CDR3 DNA sequence: TGCAGCGTTGAGGGTGCCCCCCGGACTAGGTCGGGGGAGACCCAGTACTTC.

J is TRBJ1-5 and V is TRBV7-8; D is uncertain. With 1 base removed from V and 7 bases from J, the gap between germline ends came to 8 bases. Germline V gene lookup returns CDR1 SGHVS and CDR2 FQNEAQ. There are 13 residues in the CDR3. CDR3 residues: CASSLGSEQPQHF. CDR3 DNA: TGTGCCAGCAGCTTAGGGTCCGAGCAGCCCCAGCATTTT. Full variable domain (remainder filled in from reference TRBV7-8 and TRBJ1-5): GAGVSQSPRYKVAKRGQDVALRCDPISGHVSLFWYQQALGQGPEFLTYFQNEAQLDKSGLPSDRFFAERPEGSVSTLKIQRTQQEDSAVYLCASSLGSEQPQHFGDGTRLSIL.

V is TRBV3-1 (or the pseudogene TRBV3-2) and J is TRBJ2-6; the match to TRBD2 covers 8 bases. V lost 1 base to trimming and J lost 1 base; unmatched junction nucleotides: 6. From germline, CDR1 is LGHDT and CDR2 YNNKEL (reference sequence). The CDR3 sequence is 18 residues long. CDR3 loop: CASSQVPGGGSGANVLTF. For the CDR3, the DNA is TGTGCCAGCAGCCAAGTCCCGGGAGGGGGGTCTGGGGCCAACGTCCTGACTTTC.

The chain carries TRBV29-1 and TRBJ1-1; D is perhaps TRBD1 (5 bases). V lost 1 base to trimming and J lost 1 base, with 10 bases between them. Per germline, CDR1 SQVTM and CDR2 ANQGSEA. The CDR3 runs 14 residues. This CDR3 is CSVEVAGKNTEAFF. CDR3 DNA: TGCAGCGTTGAAGTGGCAGGGAAGAACACTGAAGCTTTCTTT.

This chain joins TRBV19 and TRBJ1-2; no firm D call. Germline lookup yields CDR1 LNHDA and CDR2 SQIVND (reference sequence). Trimming removed 7 bases at V and 4 bases at J, with 10 bases between. This CDR3 is 12 amino acids long. DNA for the CDR3: TGTGCCAGTACCGTGGGGAGCTATGGCTACACCTTC. It encodes CASTVGSYGYTF.

The J gene is TRBJ1-4, the V gene TRBV2; 7 positions agree with TRBD1. This CDR3 contains 14 residues. V was clipped by 7 bases and J by 8 bases; unmatched bases: 10. CDR1 is SNHLY and CDR2 is FYNNEI in the germline V gene. CDR3 DNA: TGTGCCAGCAACCCGGGACAGAATCTAGAAAAACTGTTTTTT. It yields the protein CASNPGQNLEKLFF.

The chain has TRBV24-1 and TRBJ2-1, with 9 positions matching TRBD2. The CDR3 has 16 amino acids. J lost 3 bases, V lost 1 base, and 3 bases had no gene match. Germline V gene data show CDR1 as KGHDR and CDR2 as SFDVKD. CDR3 in amino acids: CATSDFPTSGYNEQFF. In DNA, the CDR3 is TGTGCCACCAGTGATTTTCCGACTAGCGGCTACAATGAGCAGTTCTTC.

This rearrangement joins TRBV28 to TRBJ1-4; D remains unclear. V was clipped by 2 bases and J by 6 bases, with 7 bases between them. Germline loops: CDR1 MDHEN, CDR2 SYDVKM. CDR3 length: 13 amino acids. In DNA form, the CDR3 reads TGTGCCAGCAGTTTACTTGGCTATGAAAAACTGTTTTTT. This encodes CASSLLGYEKLFF.

Worth noting for this clone: In the same sample, other DNA sequences code for this CDR3. The CDR3 DNA reads TGTGCCAGCAGTTCCCCGGGACAGGGGAATGAAAAACTGTTTTTT. This gives the protein CASSSPGQGNEKLFF. The V call is TRBV28, the J call TRBJ1-4, with TRBD1 identical over 10 bases. With V trimmed by 4 bases and J by 5 bases, 4 bases remained unmatched. Per the germline V gene, CDR1 is MDHEN and CDR2 is SYDVKM. The CDR3 has 15 residues. The entire variable domain, with the rest obtained from reference TRBV28 and TRBJ1-4, is as follows: DVKVTQSSRYLVKRTGEKVFLECVQDMDHENMFWYRQDPGLGLRLIYFSYDVKMKEKGDIPEGYSVSREKKERFSLILESASTNQTSMYLCASSSPGQGNEKLFFGSGTQLSVL.

The chain couples TRBV3-1 (or the pseudogene TRBV3-2) to TRBJ1-4; D uncertain. V shed 0 bases and J shed 0 bases, with 14 bases lying between them. CDR1 is LGHDT and CDR2 is YNNKEL in the germline V gene (reference sequence). The CDR3 has 18 amino acids. The CDR3 DNA sequence: TGTGCCAGCAGCCAAGATAGGGCAGACTATCCAACTAATGAAAAACTGTTTTTT. It codes for CASSQDRADYPTNEKLFF.